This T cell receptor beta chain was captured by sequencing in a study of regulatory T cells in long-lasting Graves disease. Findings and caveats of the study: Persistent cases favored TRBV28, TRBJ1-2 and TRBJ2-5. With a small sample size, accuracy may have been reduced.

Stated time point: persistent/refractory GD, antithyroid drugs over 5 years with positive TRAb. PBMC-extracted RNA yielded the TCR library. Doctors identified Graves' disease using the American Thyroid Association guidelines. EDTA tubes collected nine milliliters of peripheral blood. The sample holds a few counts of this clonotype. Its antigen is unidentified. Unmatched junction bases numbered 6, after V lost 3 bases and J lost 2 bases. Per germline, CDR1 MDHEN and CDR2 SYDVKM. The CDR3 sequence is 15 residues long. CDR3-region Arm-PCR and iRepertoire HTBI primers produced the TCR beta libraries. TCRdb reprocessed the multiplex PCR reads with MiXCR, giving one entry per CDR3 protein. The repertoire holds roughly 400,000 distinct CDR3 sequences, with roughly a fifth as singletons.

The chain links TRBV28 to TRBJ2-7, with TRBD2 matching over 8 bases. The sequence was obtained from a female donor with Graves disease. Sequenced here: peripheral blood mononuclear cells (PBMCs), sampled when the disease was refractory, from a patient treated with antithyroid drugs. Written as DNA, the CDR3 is TGTGCCAGCAGTTTTAGCGGGGCCGCTCCCTACGAGCAGTACTTC. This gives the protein CASSFSGAAPYEQYF.